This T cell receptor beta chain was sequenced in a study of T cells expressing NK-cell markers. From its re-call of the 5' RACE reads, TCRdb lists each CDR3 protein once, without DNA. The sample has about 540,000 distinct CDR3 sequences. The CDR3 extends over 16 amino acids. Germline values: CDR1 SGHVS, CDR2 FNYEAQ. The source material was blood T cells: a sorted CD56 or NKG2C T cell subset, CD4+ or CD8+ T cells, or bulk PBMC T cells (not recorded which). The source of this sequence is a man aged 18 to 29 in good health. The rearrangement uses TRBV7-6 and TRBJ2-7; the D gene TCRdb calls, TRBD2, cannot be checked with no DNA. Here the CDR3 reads CASSLALAGESYEQYF.